The entry below describes one T cell receptor (beta chain). The target of this receptor is not known. Per-base quality was not reported, and no clone a single base away is much larger than it. Each collaborating institution followed its own protocols to collect whole blood in K2EDTA tubes. For TCRbeta analysis, collaborators shipped samples as frozen whole blood, isolated PBMCs, or DNA extracted from either of those sample types. The data derive from a study of blood T cell repertoires in COVID-19 (dated by TCRdb to 2020 to 2021). Context from the whole study: Collaborator samples came from the United States, Italy and Spain and covered acute and convalescent phases of COVID-19. Where HLA class I and class II types were available, the types were taken from metadata supplied by the sample provider, not from assay-based typing. Deeply sampled blood TCRbeta repertoires from subjects exposed to, actively infected with, or recovered from COVID-19 were included in the dataset. Sample metadata almost always included a de-identified subject ID, COVID-19 status, age in years and sex. A freely available public database, intended as a resource for researchers studying the immune response to SARS-CoV-2, is where the repertoires were released. The material from the prospective study consisted of cDNA or gDNA derived from T cells, B-cell-depleted T cells, or PBMCs. Samples came from the ongoing ImmuneRACE study (first 160 participants) plus 1,254 subjects from 6 global collaborators.

Results and caveats for the whole study, not just this receptor: The amount of clinical and demographic metadata varied by source and participant and was provided uncurated.

The immunoSEQ Assay, a bias-controlled multiplex PCR, was used to amplify TCRbeta CDR3 regions from genomic DNA. For the original study's pipeline: Within the assay, amplification of reference gene primers was used to estimate how many nucleated cells each sample contained. Sequence reads were collapsed and filtered to measure the absolute abundance of every unique TCRbeta CDR3 rearrangement. Productive Simpson clonality was computed per sample as the square root of Simpson's diversity index over productive rearrangements. As stored in TCRdb, this immuneACCESS dataset retains in-frame rearrangements with V and J assigned. A fraction of the clones does not appear; measured against another copy, unresolved V genes explain less than half of the discrepancy, and the remainder lacks a known reason. Clone size and the V and J calls come from that table; the DNA yielded D and trimming. This sample lists some 110,000 clones; approximately 83% were detected once. 4.1% of the sample rests with the top ten.

CDR3 length: 16 amino acids, cysteine to phenylalanine. CDR3 DNA only is kept here, 48 bases in frame from base 1. The germline V gene (reference sequence) gives CDR1 as SGHAT and CDR2 as FQDESV. At the junction V is shortened by 5 bases and J by 5 bases; bases outside the gene matches: 8. Specimen: peripheral blood. The rearrangement joined TRBV11-1 to TRBJ2-3; 12 bases in the junction line up with TRBD2. The receptor was isolated from a man in his fifties with acute or convalescent COVID-19. The CDR3 amino acid sequence is: CASSHPSGRAGDTQYF. The sequence in DNA is TGTGCCAGCAGCCACCCTAGCGGGAGGGCCGGAGATACGCAGTATTTT.